Following are 9 T cell receptor beta chains from one sample sequenced in a study of PD-1 blockade in classical Hodgkin lymphoma (dated by TCRdb to the early 2020s). Per the publication, the time point label means: cycle 4 day 1 (C4D1), after more than five weeks of nivolumab. Every trial patient had relapsed after autologous stem cell transplantation, and cohorts A, B and C differed in prior brentuximab vedotin exposure. The library was generated by the immunoSEQ multiplex PCR assay. Here the immuneACCESS table is served through TCRdb, limited to in-frame sequences with V and J called. Missing clones are a known gap in these copies; in checked studies unresolved V genes cover under half, and the rest lacks a known reason. The sample has over 15,000 clones on record, roughly 80% of them singletons. The ten largest clones add up to roughly 13% of the sample. The sample in question was peripheral blood mononuclear cells (PBMCs), obtained before the fourth cycle of nivolumab. All receptors come from a human donor with classical Hodgkin lymphoma.

The V gene is TRBV5-1, the J gene TRBJ1-2, with D maybe TRBD1 (6 bases). V lost 1 base and J 3 bases, leaving 16 bases between the germline ends. Germline values: CDR1 SGHRS, CDR2 YFSETQ. This CDR3 is built from 16 residues. The CDR3 sequence: CASSLTRAGVDYGYTF. As DNA, the CDR3 is TGCGCCAGCAGCTTGACCCGGGCAGGGGTTGACTATGGCTACACCTTC.

The chain has TRBV15 and TRBJ2-7; D call uncertain. Trimming removed 5 bases from V and 0 bases from J, with 14 bases in between. CDR1 and CDR2 (germline): LNHNV, YYDKDF (reference sequence). This CDR3 is built from 15 residues. CDR3 sequence (DNA): TGTGCCACCAGCCTTCCCGTTGCGAACTCCTACGAGCAGTACTTC. Protein: CATSLPVANSYEQYF.

This sequence joins TRBV4-1 and TRBJ1-1; possible D gene TRBD1, 6 bases. Germline assignment: CDR1 MGHRA and CDR2 YSYEKL. This CDR3 region has 14 residues. Trimming stripped 1 base from V and 0 bases from J, with 6 bases between. In nucleotides, the CDR3 is TGCGCCAGCAGCCAAGGGACAGTGAACACTGAAGCTTTCTTT. Encoded protein: CASSQGTVNTEAFF.

The chain carries TRBV14 and TRBJ1-5; no reliable D call. Trimming took off 0 bases at V and 0 bases at J, with 0 bases between the two ends. The CDR3 runs to 13 residues. Per the germline V gene, CDR1 is SGHDN and CDR2 is FVKESK. The CDR3 reads CASSQDSNQPQHF. CDR3 DNA sequence: TGTGCCAGCAGCCAAGATAGCAATCAGCCCCAGCATTTT.

This clone was seen a single time. The chain has TRBV7-9 and TRBJ2-5; 8 bases agree with TRBD2. V shed 4 bases and J 5 bases; nucleotides not matched to a gene: 9. CDR3 size: 15 residues. The germline V gene has CDR1 SEHNR and CDR2 FQNEAQ (reference sequence). This CDR3 is CASSSGGALMETQYF. In DNA, the CDR3 is TGTGCCAGCAGCTCCGGGGGGGCGCTCATGGAGACCCAGTACTTC.

This chain links TRBV27 with TRBJ2-2; D is unclear. The CDR3 is 17 amino acids. Deletions cut 3 bases from V and 0 bases from J, with 14 bases between. CDR1 MNHEY and CDR2 SMNVEV come from the germline V gene (reference sequence). This chain's CDR3 is CASSFLFGGPNTGELFF. The DNA of the CDR3 is TGTGCCAGCAGTTTTCTCTTCGGCGGACCGAACACCGGGGAGCTGTTTTTT.

The chain has TRBV10-2 and TRBJ1-1, with a possible D match to TRBD1 (5 bases). Germline CDR1 reads WSHSY; CDR2 reads SAAADI. V lost 0 bases, J lost 5 bases, and 7 bases lay in between. This CDR3 has 13 amino acids. The CDR3 DNA reads TGCGCCAGCAGTGAGTCGGGACCAACTGAAGCTTTCTTT. The encoded protein is CASSESGPTEAFF.

The chain uses TRBV5-1 and TRBJ2-1; no clear D gene. This CDR3 contains 13 residues. CDR1 and CDR2 from the germline V gene are SGHRS and YFSETQ. With 0 bases removed from V and 6 bases from J, the gap between germline ends came to 7 bases. CDR3 region: CASSLAAANEQFF. DNA for the CDR3: TGCGCCAGCAGCTTGGCAGCCGCCAATGAGCAGTTCTTC.

The chain uses TRBV12-1 and TRBJ2-5; TRBD2, the table's D call, was not compared with the DNA. TRBV12-1 is designated a pseudogene. The CDR3 contains 19 residues. DNA for the CDR3: TGTGCCAGCAGCCCGGGACTAGCGGGGGGCCCCAGGGGTCAAGAGACCCAGTACTTC. It codes for CASSPGLAGGPRGQETQYF.